The rows below give T cell receptor beta chains drawn from one sample of a study of long-term antiretroviral therapy in people with HIV. Method: immunoSEQ multiplex PCR; TCRdb's copy keeps in-frame clones and lacks some. The sample has some 9,600 clones, 84% seen once. Sequenced material: unsorted PBMCs, taken 0.3 years before starting antiretroviral therapy. These receptors originate from a man younger than 40 with HIV. Each CDR3 is given with its conserved first and last residue. A D gene is named only where the DNA matches it firmly. Where a row states a size, it is once, few, many or the class of an expanded clone; other rows omit it.

d_gene	v_gene	abundance	j_gene	CDR3nt	CDR3aa
.	TRBV4-2	.	TRBJ2-6	TGTGCCAGCAGCTTTCAGGAGTCTGGGGCCAACGTCCTGACTTTC	CASSFQESGANVLTF
.	TRBV6-1	.	TRBJ2-3	TGTGCCAGCAGGGACTACACAGATACGCAGTATTTT	CASRDYTDTQYF
.	TRBV6-1	.	TRBJ1-5	TGTGCCAGCAGAATACCGGGACTGGAGAATCAGCCCCAGCATTTT	CASRIPGLENQPQHF
.	TRBV5-1	.	TRBJ2-5	TGCGCCAGCAGCTCCCCGGGGGAGACCCAGTACTTC	CASSSPGETQYF
TRBD2	TRBV28	.	TRBJ2-3	TGTGCCAGCAGTTTACCCTCAGTTGGACTAGCGGGGATGGATACGCAGTATTTT	CASSLPSVGLAGMDTQYF
.	TRBV5-5	few	TRBJ1-2	TGTGCCAGCAGCTTAGACAACTCATATGGCTACACCTTC	CASSLDNSYGYTF
TRBD1	TRBV27	.	TRBJ1-5	TGTGCCAGCAGCGACAGGGGATACGGACAGCCCCAGCATTTT	CASSDRGYGQPQHF
.	TRBV2	.	TRBJ2-4	TGTGCCAGCACCCCCGGCAGGGGCAAAAACATTCAGTACTTC	CASTPGRGKNIQYF
.	TRBV10-3	once	TRBJ1-2	TGTGCCATCAGTGATCCCCGGAACTATGGCTACACCTTC	CAISDPRNYGYTF
.	TRBV18	.	TRBJ1-1	TGTGCCAGCTCACCAGGTCAGACTGAAGCTTTCTTT	CASSPGQTEAFF
.	TRBV6-5	.	TRBJ2-1	TGTGCCAGCAGTCGAATTAGCCGAACCTACAATGAGCAGTTCTTC	CASSRISRTYNEQFF
.	TRBV6-5	.	TRBJ2-6	TGTGCCAGCAGTTTTCGACTCTCTGGGGCCAACGTCCTGACTTTC	CASSFRLSGANVLTF
TRBD2	TRBV5-4	few	TRBJ2-7	TGTGCCAGCAGGGCGGGACTAGGGTCCTACGAGCAGTACTTC	CASRAGLGSYEQYF
.	TRBV9	few	TRBJ1-6	TGTGCCAGCAGCGTAGGGGAGAGCTCCTATAATTCACCCCTCCACTTT	CASSVGESSYNSPLHF
.	TRBV7-6	.	TRBJ2-1	TGTGCCAGCAGCTTAACACAGGGCCCTGGTGAGCAGTTCTTC	CASSLTQGPGEQFF
TRBD2	TRBV28	once	TRBJ2-7	TGTGCCAGCAGTCCAAGACTAGCGGGGGGATACGAGCAGTACTTC	CASSPRLAGGYEQYF
TRBD2	TRBV5-4	.	TRBJ2-3	TGTGCCAGCAGTCTTGGGGGGGGGAACACAGATACGCAGTATTTT	CASSLGGGNTDTQYF
TRBD1	TRBV5-4	.	TRBJ2-7	TGTGCCAGCAGCTTGGGGACAGGGTATACTTACGAGCAGTACTTC	CASSLGTGYTYEQYF
.	TRBV19	few	TRBJ1-1	TGTGCCAGTAGTATAGATTTGGACAGCCACACTGAAGCTTTCTTT	CASSIDLDSHTEAFF
.	TRBV10-2	.	TRBJ1-2	TGCGCCAGCAGTGAGTCGACTCTGGATTTTGAGAGGGGCTACACCTTC	CASSESTLDFERGYTF
.	TRBV9	.	TRBJ1-6	TGTGCCAGCAGCTTAGGTAGAACCAGCGGTTCACCCCTCCACTTT	CASSLGRTSGSPLHF
.	TRBV7-9	.	TRBJ2-2	TGTGCCAGCAAGGGGAGAACCGGGGAGCTGTTTTTT	CASKGRTGELFF
.	TRBV15	medium-sized	TRBJ2-7	TGTGCCACCAGTGACCGGTCCTCCTACGAGCAGTACTTC	CATSDRSSYEQYF
TRBD1	TRBV2	.	TRBJ1-1	TGTGCCAGCAGTGTTCGGGACAGAAACACTGAAGCTTTCTTT	CASSVRDRNTEAFF
.	TRBV6-1	.	TRBJ1-2	TGTGCCAGCAGTGACAGAGTTCACTATGGCTACACCTTC	CASSDRVHYGYTF
.	TRBV4-1	few	TRBJ1-6	TGCGCCAGCAGCCATCCCACACAGTGGTCCTATAATTCACCCCTCCACTTT	CASSHPTQWSYNSPLHF
.	TRBV10-1	.	TRBJ1-1	TGCGCCAGCAGTGAGATTAAAAAAGGGGCTGCTTTCTTT	CASSEIKKGAAFF
.	TRBV7-2	.	TRBJ2-7	TGTGCCAGCAGCTTACACAGAAACTCCTACGAGCAGTACTTC	CASSLHRNSYEQYF
.	TRBV4-3	.	TRBJ2-1	TGCGCCAGCAGCCAAACTACCAGAGACAATGAGCAGTTCTTC	CASSQTTRDNEQFF
.	TRBV4-1	.	TRBJ1-2	TGCGCCAGCAGCCAAGGAAGAGCCTACTATGGCTACACCTTC	CASSQGRAYYGYTF
.	TRBV10-1	.	TRBJ2-3	TGCGCCAGCAGCCCCGGAGGCACAGATACGCAGTATTTT	CASSPGGTDTQYF
.	TRBV7-2	.	TRBJ2-7	TGTGCCAGCAGCCAAAGCTCCTACGAGCAGTACTTC	CASSQSSYEQYF
TRBD2	TRBV7-6	.	TRBJ2-1	TGTGCCAGCAGCTCTAAGCGGGGGGCTCAATCTTCCTACAATGAGCAGTTCTTC	CASSSKRGAQSSYNEQFF
.	TRBV28	.	TRBJ2-1	TGTGCCAGTTTTTCAACGGGGACATCCTACAATGAGCAGTTCTTC	CASFSTGTSYNEQFF
TRBD1	TRBV7-3	.	TRBJ1-6	TGTGCCAGCAGCTCCGGACAGGGAGGTTCACCCCTCCACTTT	CASSSGQGGSPLHF
TRBD1	TRBV2	.	TRBJ2-2	TGTGCCAGCAGTGTGGCCCCTTCCGGGACAGGGGGGAGCACCGGGGAGCTGTTTTTT	CASSVAPSGTGGSTGELFF
TRBD1	TRBV6-1	.	TRBJ2-7	TGTGCCAGCATCCCAAGACAGGGGGCCTTCTACGAGCAGTACTTC	CASIPRQGAFYEQYF
.	TRBV18	.	TRBJ1-2	TGTGCCAGCTCACCACCGCAAGGGGGGGGCTACACCTTC	CASSPPQGGGYTF
TRBD2	TRBV19	few	TRBJ2-1	TGTGCCAGTCGCGAACTAGCGGGGAACAATGAGCAGTTCTTC	CASRELAGNNEQFF
TRBD2	TRBV28	.	TRBJ2-3	TGTGCCAGCAGCCCGGGGACTAGCGGGCCTACACAGATACGCAGTATCATCTCAGATACGCAGTATTTT	CASSPGTSGPTQIRSIISDTQYF
TRBD1	TRBV4-3	once	TRBJ2-1	TGCGCCAGCAGCACAGACAGGGTTGGTTCCAATGAGCAGTTCTTC	CASSTDRVGSNEQFF
.	TRBV2	.	TRBJ2-2	TGTGCCAGCAGAGGTTCCTCGGGGGGCAACACCGGGGAGCTGTTTTTT	CASRGSSGGNTGELFF
.	TRBV7-9	.	TRBJ1-3	TGTGCCAGCAGCTTAGATCGGGGCACCGTTGGAAACACCATATATTTT	CASSLDRGTVGNTIYF
TRBD2	TRBV4-3	.	TRBJ2-3	TGCGCCAGCAGCCAAGGCGAAACTAGCGGGGGGCCAGATACGCAGTATTTT	CASSQGETSGGPDTQYF
TRBD2	TRBV13	.	TRBJ2-4	TGTGCCAGCAGCCTCCTTGGGCGGGGGGGGATAGCCAAAAACATTCAGTACTTC	CASSLLGRGGIAKNIQYF
TRBD1	TRBV28	.	TRBJ1-2	TGTGCCAGCAGGGCAAAGACAGGGGGCGGGAATGGCTACACCTTC	CASRAKTGGGNGYTF
.	TRBV28	.	TRBJ1-1	TGTGCCAGCAGTTTAGGGGGGGGAACTGAAGCTTTCTTT	CASSLGGGTEAFF
TRBD2	TRBV19	.	TRBJ2-7	TGTGCCAGTAGTATGGGGGCTAGCGGGGCCTACGAGCAGTACTTC	CASSMGASGAYEQYF
.	TRBV19	.	TRBJ1-6	TGTGCCAGTAGTATCGGAGAAGGGACGAATAATTCACCCCTCCACTTT	CASSIGEGTNNSPLHF
.	TRBV19	.	TRBJ1-2	TGTGCCAGTAGTATAGTGTCCGGAAACTATGGCTACACCTTC	CASSIVSGNYGYTF
.	TRBV4-2	.	TRBJ2-1	TGTGCCAGCAGCCAAGTGCCCAGTCCCTACAATGAGCAGTTCTTC	CASSQVPSPYNEQFF
.	TRBV30	.	TRBJ2-3	TGTGCCTGGATCCCGGGCAGGGTAACAGATACGCAGTATTTT	CAWIPGRVTDTQYF
.	TRBV29-1	.	TRBJ2-3	TGCAGCGTTGAAAGTCCCTCCTCCACAGATACGCAGTATTTT	CSVESPSSTDTQYF